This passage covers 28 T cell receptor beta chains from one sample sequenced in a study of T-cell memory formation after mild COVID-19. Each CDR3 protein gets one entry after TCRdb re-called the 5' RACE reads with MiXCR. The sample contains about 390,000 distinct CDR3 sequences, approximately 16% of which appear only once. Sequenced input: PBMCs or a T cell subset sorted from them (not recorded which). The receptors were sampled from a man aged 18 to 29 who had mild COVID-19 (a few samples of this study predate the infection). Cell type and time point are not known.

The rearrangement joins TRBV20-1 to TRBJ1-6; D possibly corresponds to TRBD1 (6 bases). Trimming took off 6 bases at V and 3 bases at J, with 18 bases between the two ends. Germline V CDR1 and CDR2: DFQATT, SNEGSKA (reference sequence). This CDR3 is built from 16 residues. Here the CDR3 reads CSAHRPEGHYNSPLHF. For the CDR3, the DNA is TGCAGTGCCCACCGTCCGGAGGGACACTATAATTCACCCCTCCACTTT.

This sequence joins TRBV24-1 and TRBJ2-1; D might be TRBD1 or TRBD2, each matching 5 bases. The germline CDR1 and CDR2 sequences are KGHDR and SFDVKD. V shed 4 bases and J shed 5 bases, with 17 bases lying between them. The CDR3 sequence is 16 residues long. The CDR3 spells CATSEGLGRVDNEQFF. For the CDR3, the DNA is TGTGCCACCAGTGAAGGACTGGGACGAGTCGACAATGAGCAGTTCTTC.

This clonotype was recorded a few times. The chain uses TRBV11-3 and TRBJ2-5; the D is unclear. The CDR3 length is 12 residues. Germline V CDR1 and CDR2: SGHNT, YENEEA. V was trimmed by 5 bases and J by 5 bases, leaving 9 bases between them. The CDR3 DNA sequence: TGTGCCAGCAGCGGAGACCGGGAGACCCAGTACTTC. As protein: CASSGDRETQYF.

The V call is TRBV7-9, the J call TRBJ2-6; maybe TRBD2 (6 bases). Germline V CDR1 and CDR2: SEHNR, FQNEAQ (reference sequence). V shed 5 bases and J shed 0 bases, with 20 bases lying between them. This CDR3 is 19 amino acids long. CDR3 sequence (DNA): TGTGCCAGCAGCCCGGACTACCAAACCCCTCTCTCTGGGGCCAACGTCCTGACTTTC. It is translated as CASSPDYQTPLSGANVLTF.

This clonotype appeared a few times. CDR3: CASRTRDWAQMNTEAFF. The CDR3 DNA reads TGTGCCAGCAGAACTCGGGACTGGGCTCAGATGAACACTGAAGCTTTCTTT. This chain uses TRBV6-5 with TRBJ1-1; tentatively, D is TRBD1 (5 bases). V lost 6 bases, J lost 0 bases, and 20 bases lay in between. This CDR3 contains 17 residues. Germline CDR1 and CDR2: MNHEY and SVGAGI.

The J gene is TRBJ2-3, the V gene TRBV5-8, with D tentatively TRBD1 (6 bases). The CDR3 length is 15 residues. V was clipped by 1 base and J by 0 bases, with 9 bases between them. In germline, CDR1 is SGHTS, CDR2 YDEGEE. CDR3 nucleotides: TGTGCCAGCAGCTTGATGGGGGCTAGCACAGATACGCAGTATTTT. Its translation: CASSLMGASTDTQYF.

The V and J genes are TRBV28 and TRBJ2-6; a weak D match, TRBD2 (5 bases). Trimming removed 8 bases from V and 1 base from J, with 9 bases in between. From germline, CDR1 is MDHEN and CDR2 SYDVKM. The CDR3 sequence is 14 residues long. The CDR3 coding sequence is TGTGCCAGCTCCGGGATTTCTGGGGCCAACGTCCTGACTTTC. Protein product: CASSGISGANVLTF.

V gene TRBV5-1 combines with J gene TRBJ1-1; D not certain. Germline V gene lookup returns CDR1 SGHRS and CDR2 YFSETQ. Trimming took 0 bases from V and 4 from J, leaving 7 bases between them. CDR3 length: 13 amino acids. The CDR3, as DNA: TGCGCCAGCAGCTTGGGTATTGCCACTGAAGCTTTCTTT. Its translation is CASSLGIATEAFF.

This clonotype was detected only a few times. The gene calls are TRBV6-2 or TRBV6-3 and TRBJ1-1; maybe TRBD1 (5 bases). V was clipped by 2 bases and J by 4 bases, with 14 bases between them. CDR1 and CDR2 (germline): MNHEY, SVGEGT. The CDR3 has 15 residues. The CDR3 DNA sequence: TGTGCCAGCAGTTACGACCCGCGGGGGAGCACTGAAGCTTTCTTT. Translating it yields CASSYDPRGSTEAFF.

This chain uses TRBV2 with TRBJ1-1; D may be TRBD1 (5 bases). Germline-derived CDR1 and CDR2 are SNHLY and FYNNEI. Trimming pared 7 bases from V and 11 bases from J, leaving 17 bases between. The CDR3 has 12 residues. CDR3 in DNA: TGTGCCAGCACCAATGGAGGGGCGTCGGCTTTCTTT. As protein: CASTNGGASAFF.

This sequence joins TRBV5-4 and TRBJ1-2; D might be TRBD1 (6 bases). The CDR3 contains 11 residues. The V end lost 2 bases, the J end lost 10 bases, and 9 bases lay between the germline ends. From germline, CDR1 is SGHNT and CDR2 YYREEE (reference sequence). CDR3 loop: CASSLQGTYTF. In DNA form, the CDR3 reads TGTGCCAGCAGCTTACAGGGAACCTACACCTTC.

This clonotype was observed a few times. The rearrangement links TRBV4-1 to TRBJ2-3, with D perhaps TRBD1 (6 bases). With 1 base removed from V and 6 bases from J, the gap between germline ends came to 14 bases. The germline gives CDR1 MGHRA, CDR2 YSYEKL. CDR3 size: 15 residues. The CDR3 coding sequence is TGCGCCAGCAGCCAAGGAGACAGGCAAAGGGATACGCAGTATTTT. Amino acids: CASSQGDRQRDTQYF.

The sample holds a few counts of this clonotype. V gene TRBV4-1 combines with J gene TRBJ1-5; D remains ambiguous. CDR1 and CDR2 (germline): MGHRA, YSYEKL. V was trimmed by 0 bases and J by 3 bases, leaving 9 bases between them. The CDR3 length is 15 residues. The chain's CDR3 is CASSQDMRFNQPQHF. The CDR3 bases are TGCGCCAGCAGCCAAGATATGCGTTTCAATCAGCCCCAGCATTTT.

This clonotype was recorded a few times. As DNA, the CDR3 is TGTGCCAGCAGTTACCCAGGAGAAGAGACCCAGTACTTC. The encoded protein is CASSYPGEETQYF. The chain carries TRBV6-5 and TRBJ2-5; D remains unclear. Trimming removed 2 bases from V and 3 bases from J, with 7 bases in between. The CDR3 consists of 13 residues. Germline V gene sequence: CDR1 MNHEY, CDR2 SVGAGI.

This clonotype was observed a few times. The DNA for the CDR3 is TGTGCCAGCAGCGTCTGGACAGGGGCTAACTATGGCTACACCTTC. Translation: CASSVWTGANYGYTF. The genes are TRBV7-2 and TRBJ1-2; TRBD1 matches 9 bases. V shed 5 bases and J 0 bases; nucleotides not matched to a gene: 4. CDR1 is SGHTA and CDR2 is FQGNSA in the germline V gene. This CDR3 contains 15 residues.

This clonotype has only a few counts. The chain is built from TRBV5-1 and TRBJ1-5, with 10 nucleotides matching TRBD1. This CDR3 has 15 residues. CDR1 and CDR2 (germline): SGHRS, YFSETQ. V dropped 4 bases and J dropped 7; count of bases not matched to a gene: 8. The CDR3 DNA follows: TGCGCCAGCAGCACTGGGACAGGGGTGGACCAGCCCCAGCATTTT. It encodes CASSTGTGVDQPQHF.

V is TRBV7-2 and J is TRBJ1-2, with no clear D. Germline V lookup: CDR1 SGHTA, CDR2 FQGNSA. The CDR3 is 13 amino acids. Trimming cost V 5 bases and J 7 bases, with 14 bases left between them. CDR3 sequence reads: CASSPSAGSGYTF. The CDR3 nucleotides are TGTGCCAGCAGCCCCAGTGCCGGGTCTGGCTACACCTTC.

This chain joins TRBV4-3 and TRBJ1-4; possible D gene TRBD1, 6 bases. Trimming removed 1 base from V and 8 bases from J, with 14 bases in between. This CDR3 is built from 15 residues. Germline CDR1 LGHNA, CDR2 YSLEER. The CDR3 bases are TGCGCCAGCAGCCAAGGTCGGAGGGGGGACGAAAAACTGTTTTTT. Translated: CASSQGRRGDEKLFF.

CDR3 sequence: CASSLDSGLASTGELFF. The CDR3 region has the DNA TGTGCCAGCAGTTTAGATTCCGGACTAGCTTCCACCGGGGAGCTGTTTTTT. The chain combines TRBV27 with TRBJ2-2; 8 bases align to TRBD2. The J segment lost 4 bases and the V segment lost 2 bases, leaving 9 bases of the junction unmatched. The CDR3 totals 17 residues. Germline loops: CDR1 MNHEY, CDR2 SMNVEV (reference sequence).

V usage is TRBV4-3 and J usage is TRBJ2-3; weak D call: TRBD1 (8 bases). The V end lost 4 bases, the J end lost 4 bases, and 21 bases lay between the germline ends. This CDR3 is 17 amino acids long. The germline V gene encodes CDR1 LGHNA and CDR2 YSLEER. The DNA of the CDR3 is TGCGCCAGCAGCCTACAGGGGGGGAGGGTGATCCCAGATACGCAGTATTTT. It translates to CASSLQGGRVIPDTQYF.

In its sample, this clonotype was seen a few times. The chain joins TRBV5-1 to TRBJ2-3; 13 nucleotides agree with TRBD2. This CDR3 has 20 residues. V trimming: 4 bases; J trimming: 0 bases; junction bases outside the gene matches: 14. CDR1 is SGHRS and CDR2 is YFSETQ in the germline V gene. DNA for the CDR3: TGCGCCAGCAGCATCGGGACTAGCGGGGCAACATCATACAGCACAGATACGCAGTATTTT. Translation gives CASSIGTSGATSYSTDTQYF.

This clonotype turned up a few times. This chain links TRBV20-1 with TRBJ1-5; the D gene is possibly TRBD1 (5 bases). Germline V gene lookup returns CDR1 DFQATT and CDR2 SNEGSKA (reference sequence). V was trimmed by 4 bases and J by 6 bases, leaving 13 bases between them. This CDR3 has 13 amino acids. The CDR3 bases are TGCAGTGCTATCGCCAGGGCGGGTCAGCCCCAGCATTTT. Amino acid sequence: CSAIARAGQPQHF.

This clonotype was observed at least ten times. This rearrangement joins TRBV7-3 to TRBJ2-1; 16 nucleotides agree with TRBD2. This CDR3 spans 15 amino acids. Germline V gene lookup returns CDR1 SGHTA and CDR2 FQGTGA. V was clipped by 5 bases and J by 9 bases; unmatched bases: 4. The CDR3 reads CASSRGTSGGGEQFF. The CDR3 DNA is TGTGCCAGCAGCCGCGGGACTAGCGGGGGGGGTGAGCAGTTCTTC.

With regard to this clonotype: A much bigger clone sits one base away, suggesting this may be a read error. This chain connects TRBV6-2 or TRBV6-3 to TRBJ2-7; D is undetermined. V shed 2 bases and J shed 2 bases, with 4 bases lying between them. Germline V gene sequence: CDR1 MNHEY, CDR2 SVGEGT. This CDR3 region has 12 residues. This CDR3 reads CASSYATYEQYF. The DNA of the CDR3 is TGTGCCAGCAGTTACGCAACCTACGAGCAGTACTTC.

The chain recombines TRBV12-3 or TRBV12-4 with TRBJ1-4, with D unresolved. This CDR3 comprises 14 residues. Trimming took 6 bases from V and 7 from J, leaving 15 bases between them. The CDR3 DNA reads TGTGCCAGCAGCACTAACCCCGACGGTGAAAAACTGTTTTTT. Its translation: CASSTNPDGEKLFF.

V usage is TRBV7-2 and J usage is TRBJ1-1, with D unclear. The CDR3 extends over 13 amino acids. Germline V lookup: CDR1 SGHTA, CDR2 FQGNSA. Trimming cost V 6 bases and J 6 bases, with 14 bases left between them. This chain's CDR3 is CASRPGLGSEAFF. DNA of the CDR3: TGTGCCAGCAGGCCGGGCCTGGGCTCTGAAGCTTTCTTT.

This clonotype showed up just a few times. The CDR3 DNA follows: TGTGCCAGCAGCGTAGACGCGGGGGGGCCTAGGAATGAGCAGTTCTTC. This translates into CASSVDAGGPRNEQFF. The rearrangement uses TRBV7-6 and TRBJ2-1, with TRBD2 matching 9 bases. The CDR3 contains 16 residues. In germline, CDR1 is SGHVS, CDR2 FNYEAQ. With 5 bases clipped from V and 7 bases from J, the junction kept 12 bases outside the gene matches.

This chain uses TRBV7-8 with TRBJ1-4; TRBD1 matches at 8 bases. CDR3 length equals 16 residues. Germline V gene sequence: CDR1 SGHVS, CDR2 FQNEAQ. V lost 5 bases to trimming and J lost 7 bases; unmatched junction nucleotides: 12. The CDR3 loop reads CASSTLQDREGEKLFF. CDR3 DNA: TGTGCCAGCAGCACCCTCCAGGACAGGGAGGGTGAAAAACTGTTTTTT. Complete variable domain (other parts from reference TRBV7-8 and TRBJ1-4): GAGVSQSPRYKVAKRGQDVALRCDPISGHVSLFWYQQALGQGPEFLTYFQNEAQLDKSGLPSDRFFAERPEGSVSTLKIQRTQQEDSAVYLCASSTLQDREGEKLFFGSGTQLSVL.